This T cell receptor (beta chain) is from a study of cytomegalovirus exposure and HLA in healthy donors. Study at large: Inside one of the first data releases sat 85 million or so unique TCRs taken from HLA-typed donors.

As to this clone: Its antigen is unknown.

Study-wide points: Using the classifier, cytomegalovirus status was reportedly diagnosed with high specificity and sensitivity. Sequencing had likely introduced a cluster of highly shared sequence variants as an artifact. Data from an earlier analysis indicated that most TCR beta V segments were productive either about 87% or about 30% of the time.

The CDR3 runs 16 residues. V trimming: 4 bases; J trimming: 1 base; junction bases outside the gene matches: 5. The germline CDR1 and CDR2 sequences are SGHRS and YFSETQ. PCR employed 60 Vbeta and 13 Jbeta primers. Here immunoSEQ multiplex PCR was the method, and the copy in TCRdb shows in-frame clones only, minus some. The table lists around 210,000 clones. The sequence came from a woman between 25 and 40 years old in good health and CMV-seropositive. The V gene is TRBV5-1, the J gene TRBJ1-1; 12 nucleotides align to TRBD1. Sequencing was carried out using PBMCs. Here the CDR3 reads CASSRDRGPANTEAFF. CDR3 coding DNA: TGCGCCAGCAGCCGGGACAGGGGGCCGGCGAACACTGAAGCTTTCTTT. Based on the CDR3 plus reference TRBV5-1 and TRBJ1-1, the full variable domain is KAGVTQTPRYLIKTRGQQVTLSCSPISGHRSVSWYQQTPGQGLQFLFEYFSETQRNKGNFPGRFSGRQFSNSRSEMNVSTLELGDSALYLCASSRDRGPANTEAFFGQGTRLTVV.